These T cell receptor beta chains were read from a single sample in a study of CD8 T cells in ankylosing spondylitis. TCRdb called the 5' RACE reads again in MiXCR, with one record for every CDR3 protein. The data show 25,000 to 35,000 distinct CDR3 sequences, 12% to 15% seen once. The sample comprised blood. Every receptor here comes from a male donor with ankylosing spondylitis or in good health (not recorded which). Each CDR3 is given with its conserved first and last residue. D genes are given only for firm matches. Where a row states a size, it is once, few, many or the class of an expanded clone; other rows omit it.

.,TRBV7-9,TRBJ2-2,.,CASSLAPGELFF
.,TRBV28,TRBJ2-3,TRBD1,CASRNGQGRTDTQYF
.,TRBV12-3/TRBV12-4,TRBJ1-1,.,CASSFQGGTEAFF
many,TRBV12-3/TRBV12-4,TRBJ1-5,.,CASSLAGDQPQHF
few,TRBV7-2,TRBJ2-2,TRBD2,CASSWRLAGGTGELFF
.,TRBV12-3/TRBV12-4,TRBJ2-6,.,CASSFAGSGANVLTF
few,TRBV20-1,TRBJ2-3,TRBD2,CSARTGTSGTDTQYF
.,TRBV7-8,TRBJ2-3,TRBD2,CASSSVTSGGTDTQYF
few,TRBV9,TRBJ2-2,TRBD2,CASSVGVSGGGNTGELFF
few,TRBV29-1,TRBJ2-3,.,CSVGEGRTDTQYF
.,TRBV6-2/TRBV6-3,TRBJ2-2,.,CASGRTVNTGELFF
.,TRBV5-1,TRBJ2-1,TRBD2,CASSATSGSDYNEQFF
few,TRBV6-6,TRBJ2-2,.,CASSYPSTSAGELFF
few,TRBV5-6,TRBJ2-7,.,CASSPGGSSYEQYF
many,TRBV12-3/TRBV12-4,TRBJ2-5,.,CASTARNQETQYF
.,TRBV7-9,TRBJ2-1,.,CASSTLLPSAGNEQFF
.,TRBV12-3/TRBV12-4,TRBJ2-6,.,CASSLASGGLFGANVLTF
.,TRBV27,TRBJ2-2,TRBD2,CASSFPAGGGTGELFF
.,TRBV5-1,TRBJ2-3,.,CASSSQPGTDTQYF
.,TRBV6-1,TRBJ1-2,.,CASSEALERPYGYTF
.,TRBV29-1,TRBJ1-5,TRBD1,CSARQGVSQPQHF
.,TRBV5-1,TRBJ2-2,.,CASSLVPGSTGELFF
few,TRBV3-1,TRBJ2-2,.,CASSLLGFNTGELFF